What follows is one T cell receptor beta chain and its context. The target antigen is unknown. The data originate from a study of regulatory T cells in long-lasting Graves disease. Study observations and caveats: Favoring TRBV28, TRBJ1-2 and TRBJ2-5 was a feature seen in persistent disease. It was possible that the small sample size reduced accuracy.

The length of the CDR3 is 17 residues. CDR1 is SNHLY and CDR2 is FYNNEI in the germline V gene. J lost 7 bases, V lost 6 bases, and 16 bases had no gene match. Relying on iRepertoire HTBI primers and Arm-PCR of CDR3 regions, the team built TCR beta libraries. As processed by the authors: The identification of 62 TRBV and over eleven TRBJ segments was made across samples. TCRdb re-derived calls from the multiplex PCR reads in MiXCR, one entry per CDR3 protein. TCRdb, rather than the study authors, made the V and J calls. The data contain 400,000 to 500,000 distinct CDR3 sequences, around a fifth of them seen just once; the ten biggest clones take up roughly 7%. Time point reported: persistent/refractory GD, antithyroid drugs over 5 years with positive TRAb. From PBMCs, RNA was extracted and then used to make the TCR library.

The origin of this receptor is a female donor with Graves disease. The chain recombines TRBV2 with TRBJ1-5; 9 bases align to TRBD1. Material: peripheral blood mononuclear cells (PBMCs), obtained when the disease was refractory, from a patient treated with antithyroid drugs. CDR3 DNA: TGTGCCAGCAGACCCCGACCGGACAGGGGCGGATTACAGCCCCAGCATTTT. Translation: CASRPRPDRGGLQPQHF.